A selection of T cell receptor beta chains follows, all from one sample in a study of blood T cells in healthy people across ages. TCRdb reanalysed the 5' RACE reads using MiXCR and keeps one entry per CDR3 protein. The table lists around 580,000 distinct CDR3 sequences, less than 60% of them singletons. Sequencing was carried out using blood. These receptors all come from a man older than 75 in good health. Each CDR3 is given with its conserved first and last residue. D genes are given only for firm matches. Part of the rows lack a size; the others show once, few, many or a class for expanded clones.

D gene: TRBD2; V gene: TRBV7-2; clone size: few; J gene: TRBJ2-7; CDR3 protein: CASSLSAGDLYEQYF; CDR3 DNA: TGTGCCAGCAGCTTATCAGCGGGAGACCTCTACGAGCAGTACTTC
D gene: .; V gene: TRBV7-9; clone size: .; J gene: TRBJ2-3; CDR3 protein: CASSSGSGTQYF; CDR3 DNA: TGTGCCAGCAGCTCGGGGAGTGGTACGCAGTATTTT
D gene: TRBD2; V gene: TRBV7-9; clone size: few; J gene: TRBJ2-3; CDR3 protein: CASSLWSSGSSSDTQYF; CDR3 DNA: TGTGCCAGCAGCTTATGGTCTAGCGGGAGTTCTTCAGATACGCAGTATTTT
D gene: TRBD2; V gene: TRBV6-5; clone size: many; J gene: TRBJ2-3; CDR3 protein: CASSSSGGPSDTQYF; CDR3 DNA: TGTGCCAGCAGCTCTTCGGGGGGGCCGTCAGATACGCAGTATTTT
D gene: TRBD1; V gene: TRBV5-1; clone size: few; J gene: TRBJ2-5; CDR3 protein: CASSDAQGAETQYF; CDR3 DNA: TGCGCCAGCAGCGATGCTCAGGGGGCAGAGACCCAGTACTTC
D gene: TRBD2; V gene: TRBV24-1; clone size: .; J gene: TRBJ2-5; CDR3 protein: CATSERLAGYETQYF; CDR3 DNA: TGTGCCACCAGTGAGCGACTAGCGGGGTATGAGACCCAGTACTTC
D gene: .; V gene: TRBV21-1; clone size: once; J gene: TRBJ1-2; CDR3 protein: CASSRAREGLFYGYTF; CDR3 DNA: TGTGCCAGCAGCAGGGCCAGGGAGGGATTGTTCTATGGCTACACCTTC
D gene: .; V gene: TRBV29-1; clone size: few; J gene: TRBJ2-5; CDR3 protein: CSVDVQLQETQYF; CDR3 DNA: TGCAGCGTTGATGTCCAGCTACAAGAGACCCAGTACTTC
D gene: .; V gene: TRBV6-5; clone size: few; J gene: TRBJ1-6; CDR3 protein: CASNSSGSSYNSPLHF; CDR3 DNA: TGTGCCAGCAACTCATCGGGAAGCTCCTATAATTCACCCCTCCACTTT
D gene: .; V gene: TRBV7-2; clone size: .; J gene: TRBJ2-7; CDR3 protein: CASSLAMKGGEQYF; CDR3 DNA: TGTGCCAGCAGCTTAGCGATGAAGGGGGGCGAGCAGTACTTC
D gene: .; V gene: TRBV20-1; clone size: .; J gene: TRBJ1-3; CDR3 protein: CSAPSGGTGNTIYF; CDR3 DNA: TGCAGTGCGCCCTCGGGGGGGACTGGAAACACCATATATTTT
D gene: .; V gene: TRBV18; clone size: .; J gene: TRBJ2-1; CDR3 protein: CASSTTNEQFF; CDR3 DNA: TGTGCCAGTTCAACAACAAACGAGCAGTTCTTC
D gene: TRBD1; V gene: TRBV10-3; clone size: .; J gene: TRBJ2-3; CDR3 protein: CAISETEGQGGTQYF; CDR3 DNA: TGTGCCATCAGTGAGACGGAAGGACAGGGTGGTACGCAGTATTTT
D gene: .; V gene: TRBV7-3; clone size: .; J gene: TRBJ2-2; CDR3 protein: CASSPTSSGSGELFF; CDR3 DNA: TGTGCCAGCAGCCCAACCAGTTCCGGCTCCGGGGAGCTGTTTTTT
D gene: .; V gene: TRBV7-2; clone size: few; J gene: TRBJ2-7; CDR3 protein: CASSSQSLAPLGEYF; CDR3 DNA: TGTGCCAGCAGCTCCCAGAGCCTAGCCCCTCTCGGCGAGTACTTC
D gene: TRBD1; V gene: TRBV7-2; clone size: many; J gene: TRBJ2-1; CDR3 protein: CASSLGPGQGANEQFF; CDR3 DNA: TGTGCCAGCAGCTTGGGACCGGGACAGGGGGCGAATGAGCAGTTCTTC
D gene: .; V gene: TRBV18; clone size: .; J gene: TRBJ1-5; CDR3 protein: CASSPLHNQPQHF; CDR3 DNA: TGTGCCAGCTCACCATTACACAATCAGCCCCAGCATTTT
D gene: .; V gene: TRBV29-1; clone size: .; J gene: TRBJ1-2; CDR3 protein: CSAATPGREDYTF; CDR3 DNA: TGCAGCGCGGCCACACCGGGCAGGGAAGACTACACCTTC
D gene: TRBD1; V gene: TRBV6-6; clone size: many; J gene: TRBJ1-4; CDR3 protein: CASSKGQGTNEKLFF; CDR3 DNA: TGTGCCAGCAGTAAGGGACAGGGGACTAATGAAAAACTGTTTTTT
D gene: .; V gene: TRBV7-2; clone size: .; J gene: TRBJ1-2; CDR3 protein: CASSLAVGGNGYTF; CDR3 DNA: TGTGCCAGCAGCTTAGCGGTTGGAGGGAACGGCTACACCTTC
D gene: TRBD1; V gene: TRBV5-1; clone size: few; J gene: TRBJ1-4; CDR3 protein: CASSLGQGRGEKLFF; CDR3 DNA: TGCGCCAGCAGCTTGGGACAGGGACGAGGCGAAAAACTGTTTTTT
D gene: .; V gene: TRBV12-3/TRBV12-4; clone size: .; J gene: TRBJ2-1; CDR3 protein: CASSFLNVQNNEQFF; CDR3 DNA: TGTGCCAGCAGTTTTCTCAATGTACAGAACAATGAGCAGTTCTTC
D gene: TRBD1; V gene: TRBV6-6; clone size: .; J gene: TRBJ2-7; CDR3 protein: CASRDDRGNNEQYF; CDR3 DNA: TGTGCCAGCAGAGATGACAGGGGTAACAACGAGCAGTACTTC
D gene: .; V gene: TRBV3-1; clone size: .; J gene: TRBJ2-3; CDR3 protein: CASSQGFSTDTQYF; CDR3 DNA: TGTGCCAGCAGCCAAGGATTTAGCACAGATACGCAGTATTTT
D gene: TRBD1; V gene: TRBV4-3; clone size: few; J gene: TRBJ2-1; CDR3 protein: CASSQKGDVGQGLGEQFF; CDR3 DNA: TGCGCCAGCAGCCAAAAGGGGGATGTGGGACAGGGACTTGGTGAGCAGTTCTTC
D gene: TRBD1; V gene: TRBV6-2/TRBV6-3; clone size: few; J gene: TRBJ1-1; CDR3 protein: CASSYSGTAAWNTEAFF; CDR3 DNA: TGTGCCAGCAGTTACTCGGGGACAGCAGCCTGGAACACTGAAGCTTTCTTT
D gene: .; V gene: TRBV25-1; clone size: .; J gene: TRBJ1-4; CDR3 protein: CASSDGQGNEKLFF; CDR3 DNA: TGTGCCAGCAGTGATGGGCAGGGTAATGAAAAACTGTTTTTT
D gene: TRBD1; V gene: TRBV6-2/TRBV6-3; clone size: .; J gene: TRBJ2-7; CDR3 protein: CASSYSTGQGRVAYEQYF; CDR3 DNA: TGTGCCAGCAGTTACTCGACGGGACAGGGGCGGGTGGCCTACGAGCAGTACTTC
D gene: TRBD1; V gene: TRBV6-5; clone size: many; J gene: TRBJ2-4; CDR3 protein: CASSNAGDRAHIQYF; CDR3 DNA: TGTGCCAGCAGCAACGCCGGGGACAGGGCACACATTCAGTACTTC
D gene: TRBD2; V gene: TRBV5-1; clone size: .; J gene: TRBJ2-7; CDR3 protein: CASSPLAGTTSYEQYF; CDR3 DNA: TGCGCCAGCAGCCCTTTAGCGGGGACAACCTCGTACGAGCAGTACTTC